This T cell receptor beta chain was sequenced in a study of regulatory T cells in long-lasting Graves disease. Whole-study results and caveats: TRBV28, TRBJ1-2 and TRBJ2-5 were segments that persistent disease favored.

CDR3-region Arm-PCR and iRepertoire HTBI primers produced the TCR beta libraries. In TCRdb, the multiplex PCR reads were re-called with MiXCR into one record per CDR3 protein. The data hold roughly 300,000 distinct CDR3 sequences, with under 25% observed a single time. This CDR3 region has 15 residues. Trimming took 5 bases from V and 0 from J; bases not matched to a gene: 4. Noted time point: persistent/refractory GD, antithyroid drugs over 5 years with positive TRAb. After RNA was extracted from PBMCs, the TCR library was made from it. Diagnosing Graves' disease relied on the American Thyroid Association guidelines. This clonotype was seen a handful of times. The antigen is unknown.

The source of this sequence is a female donor with Graves disease. The chain couples TRBV12-3 or TRBV12-4 to TRBJ1-3, with 7 bases lining up with TRBD1. The sequences come from peripheral blood mononuclear cells (PBMCs), collected when the disease was refractory, from a patient treated with antithyroid drugs. CDR3 coding DNA: TGTGCCAGCAGTACAGGGGTCATCTCTGGAAACACCATATATTTT. It yields the protein CASSTGVISGNTIYF.